This T cell receptor beta chain emerged from a study of cytomegalovirus exposure and HLA in healthy donors. The CDR3 loop spans 12 amino acids. The V end lost 7 bases, the J end lost 2 bases, and 8 bases lay between the germline ends. Germline V CDR1 and CDR2: MNHNY, SVGAGI (reference sequence). The PCR employed 60 Vbeta primers together with 13 Jbeta primers. This table comes from immunoSEQ multiplex PCR, and its TCRdb copy is limited to in-frame clones, with some not included. This table holds about 160,000 clones, approximately 85% found once. The sample comprised PBMCs. The receptor was derived from a man in his fifties or sixties in good health and CMV-seropositive. The chain uses TRBV6-6 and TRBJ2-5; D gene uncertain. CDR3 nucleotides: TGTGCCAGCACCAGGTTGCAAGAGACCCAGTACTTC. It translates to CASTRLQETQYF.